This TCR beta chain stems from a study of lymphopenia after photon versus proton radiotherapy (dated by TCRdb to between 2018 and 2021). Regarding the complete study: In patients with gastrointestinal tumors who developed high-grade lymphopenia, the study compared the immunological effects of photon radiation therapy with those of proton radiation therapy. A cohort of some 21 patients with gastrointestinal tumors who received either photon or proton therapy and subsequently developed lymphopenia was included. The study aimed to characterize how the two radiation modalities differ in their impact on the immune system. Study-level results and caveats: During treatment, patients who received photon therapy lost naive T cells and TCR diversity and gained effector/memory populations, whereas patients who received proton therapy remained relatively stable. Among patients across the cohort who died, overall survival time showed an inverse correlation with a larger post-nadir drop in TCR diversity. After the lymphocyte count nadir, repertoires from photon-treated patients showed oligoclonal expansion, particularly of CD8+ Temra cells, and this expansion drove the decline in diversity. The authors looked at the survival association only in patients who died, and they framed better survival with proton therapy as a possibility rather than a demonstrated result.

For this clone: Its cognate antigen has yet to be identified. There are no base qualities to consult, and no much larger clone falls within one base.

The protocol used for the library was the immunoSEQ multiplex PCR assay. Deep sequencing of rearranged TCR beta loci, alongside multiparametric flow cytometry, was used to profile T cell repertoires. TCRdb stores this immuneACCESS table with in-frame sequences only. Part of the clones is absent; in the studies checked, under half of the shortfall reflects unresolved V genes, and no reason is known for the rest. The sample table shows some 30,000 clones, and 75% to 90% are seen once. The top ten constitute around 13% of the sample. The CDR3, cysteine through phenylalanine, is 17 amino acids long. CDR3 DNA is the only sequence kept; it has 51 bases, read in frame from the first base. CDR1 and CDR2 were assigned from the germline V gene as SGDLS and YYNGEE. Trimming accounts for 3 bases at V and 2 bases at J, while the number of junction bases matched to no gene is 10.

Here the chain combines TRBV9 and TRBJ2-5; TRBD2 lines up with 10 middle nucleotides. The sequence was obtained from a woman in her seventies with pancreatic cancer. Sequences were derived from peripheral blood, sampled from a patient treated with proton-based radiotherapy. The CDR3 amino acid sequence is: CASSGPTHSGRQETQYF. The nucleotide sequence is TGTGCCAGCAGCGGCCCCACCCATAGCGGGAGGCAAGAGACCCAGTACTTC.